This TCR beta chain appears in the sequencing data of a study of shared clonotypes between healthy human individuals. Whole-study context: The plates for each donor numbered three CD4 naive, three CD4 memory, two CD8 naive and one CD8 memory.

As processed by the authors: Junction-only immunoSEQ sequences carried no quality scores, so filtering differed. Clones were sequenced by immunoSEQ multiplex PCR, and TCRdb holds only the in-frame ones, with some missing. From that table come the V and J calls and clone size; the DNA was used to work out D and trimming. The sample lists over 850,000 clones; around three quarters were seen once. Study results and limitations: Clonotypes shared by all four donors outscored non-shared clonotypes in generation probability.

In regard to this clone: Its antigen is still unknown.

The CDR3 covers 15 residues. Germline V CDR1 and CDR2: LNHDA, SQIVND (reference sequence). Germline trimming cut 3 bases from V and 8 bases from J; bases unmatched to any gene: 9. The material sequenced was memory CD4+ T cells from PBMCs. Subset described: CD45RA-negative fraction. This sequence originates from a man aged 18 to 30 in good health. Some clones in this sample may be carry-over from other donors' samples. The chain combines TRBV19 with TRBJ2-3; 9 bases fit TRBD2. CDR3 sequence reads: CASSITALAGRTQYF. The CDR3, as DNA: TGTGCCAGTAGTATCACGGCACTAGCGGGTCGTACGCAGTATTTT.